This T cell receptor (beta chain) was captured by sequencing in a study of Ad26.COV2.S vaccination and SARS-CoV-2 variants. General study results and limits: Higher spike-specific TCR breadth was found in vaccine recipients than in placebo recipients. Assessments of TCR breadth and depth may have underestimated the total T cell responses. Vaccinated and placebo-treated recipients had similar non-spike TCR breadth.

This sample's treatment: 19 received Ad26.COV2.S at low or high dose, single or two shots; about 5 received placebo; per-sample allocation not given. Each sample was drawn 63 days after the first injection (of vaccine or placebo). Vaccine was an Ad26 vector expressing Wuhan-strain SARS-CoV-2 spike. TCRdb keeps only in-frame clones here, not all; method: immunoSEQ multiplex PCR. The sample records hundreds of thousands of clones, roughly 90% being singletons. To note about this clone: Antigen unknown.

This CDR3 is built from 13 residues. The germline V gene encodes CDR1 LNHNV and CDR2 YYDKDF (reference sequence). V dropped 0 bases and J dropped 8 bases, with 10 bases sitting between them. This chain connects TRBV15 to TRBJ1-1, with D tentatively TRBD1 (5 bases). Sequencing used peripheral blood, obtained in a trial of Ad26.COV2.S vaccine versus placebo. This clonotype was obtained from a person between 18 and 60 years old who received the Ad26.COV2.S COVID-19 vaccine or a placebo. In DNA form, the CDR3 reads TGTGCCACCAGCAGAGATCGCAGGGTGGAAGCTTTCTTT. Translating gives CATSRDRRVEAFF. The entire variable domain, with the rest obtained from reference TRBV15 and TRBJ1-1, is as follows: DAMVIQNPRYQVTQFGKPVTLSCSQTLNHNVMYWYQQKSSQAPKLLFHYYDKDFNNEADTPDNFQSRRPNTSFCFLDIRSPGLGDTAMYLCATSRDRRVEAFFGQGTRLTVV.